This T cell receptor (beta chain) stems from a study of shared clonotypes between healthy human individuals. On the study more broadly: A couple of women and three men aged 18 to 49 served as donors.

Germline V gene sequence: CDR1 SEHNR, CDR2 FQNEAQ (reference sequence). Between the trimmed V and J ends, which lost 5 bases and 7 bases, there was a span of 12 bases. The CDR3 runs 12 residues. A word on this clone: Its antigen is as yet unknown. The sample contains more than one DNA sequence encoding this CDR3.

The data were produced by immunoSEQ multiplex PCR, yet TCRdb's version contains in-frame clones alone and is incomplete. The data hold 700,000 to 950,000 clones, with approximately 97% observed a single time. Points from the study as a whole: The authors expected sequencing depth to affect clonotype sharing among donors.

The naive CD8 fraction comprised CD45RO-negative cells positively selected for CCR7 and excluded terminally differentiated effector memory CD45RA+ cells. The receptor comes from a young man in good health. Sequencing was done on a sample of naive CD8+ T cells sorted from blood. V is TRBV7-9 and J is TRBJ2-7; maybe TRBD2 (7 bases). DNA of the CDR3: TGTGCCAGCAGCCGAGGGGGGGCAGAGCAGTACTTC. It yields the protein CASSRGGAEQYF.